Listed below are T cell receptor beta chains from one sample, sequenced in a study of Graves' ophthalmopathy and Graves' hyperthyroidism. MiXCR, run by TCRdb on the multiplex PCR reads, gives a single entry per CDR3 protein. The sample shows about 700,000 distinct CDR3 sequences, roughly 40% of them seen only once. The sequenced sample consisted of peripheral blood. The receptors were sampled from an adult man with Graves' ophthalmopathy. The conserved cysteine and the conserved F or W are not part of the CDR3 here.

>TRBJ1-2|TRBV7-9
ASSMDVGGYT
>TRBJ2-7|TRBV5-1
ASRSTGIRSVYEQY
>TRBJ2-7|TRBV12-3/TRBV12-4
ASSPDRGAYEQY
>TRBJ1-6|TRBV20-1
SAIQNPDSPLH
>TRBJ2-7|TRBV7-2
ASSPESGSVDEQY
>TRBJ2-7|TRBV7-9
ASNPSGRTHEQY
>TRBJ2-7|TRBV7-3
ASSPATGTGGARQY
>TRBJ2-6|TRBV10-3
ATRTDSGANVLT
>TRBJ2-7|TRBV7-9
ASSPSGGRALEQY
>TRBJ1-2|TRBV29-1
SVQGGGYT
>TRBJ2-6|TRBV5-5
ASSTGSGSSSGANVLT
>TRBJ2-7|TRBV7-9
ASSDRDRPYEQY
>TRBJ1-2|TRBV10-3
ASSPGVNGYT